The source of this TCR beta chain is a study of cytomegalovirus exposure and HLA in healthy donors. Whole-study results and caveats: The dataset shows that most TCR sequences were rare, while some public TCRs occurred in many donors. Follow-up analysis seemed to connect common viral pathogens with several of the most significant clusters identified.

13 Jbeta primers and 60 Vbeta primers were used for the PCR. TCRdb's copy holds only in-frame clones and misses some; the assay was immunoSEQ multiplex PCR. The sample has about 50,000 clones. CDR1 is SGHTA, CDR2 FQGNSA, per germline. V trimming: 1 base; J trimming: 6 bases; junction bases outside the gene matches: 0. This CDR3 is built from 15 residues. Of note for this clone: The target antigen is unknown.

Sequences were obtained from PBMCs. This TCR was sampled from a woman aged 40 to 50 in good health and CMV-seronegative. J is TRBJ2-1 and V is TRBV7-2; 13 bases agree with TRBD2. CDR3 in amino acids: CASSLGLAGGNEQFF. The CDR3 coding sequence is TGTGCCAGCAGCTTAGGACTAGCGGGAGGCAATGAGCAGTTCTTC. The whole variable domain, filled in from reference TRBV7-2 and TRBJ2-1, reads GAGVSQSPSNKVTEKGKDVELRCDPISGHTALYWYRQSLGQGLEFLIYFQGNSAPDKSGLPSDRFSAERTGGSVSTLTIQRTQQEDSAVYLCASSLGLAGGNEQFFGPGTRLTVL.